The entry below gives a single T cell receptor beta chain sequence along with its context. This clone was counted once. Its antigen remains unidentified. One base away there is no much larger clone; base qualities are not given. These data belong to a study of blood T cell repertoires in COVID-19 (dated by TCRdb to 2020 to 2021). Looking at the study overall: Samples covering the acute and convalescent phases of COVID-19 were provided by collaborators in the United States, Italy and Spain. The prospective study material was composed of cDNA or gDNA derived from T cells, B-cell-depleted T cells, or PBMCs. Subjects who had been exposed to COVID-19, were actively infected with it, or had recovered from it provided the deeply sampled blood TCRbeta repertoires that made up the dataset. Samples were obtained from the ongoing ImmuneRACE study (first 160 participants) and from over a thousand subjects provided by 6 global collaborators. HLA class I and class II types, where available, came from metadata supplied by the sample provider rather than from assay-based typing. Nearly every sample came with metadata listing a de-identified subject ID, COVID-19 status, age in years and sex. The repertoires were released in a freely available public database meant as a resource for research on the immune response to SARS-CoV-2. The study at large found these results: How much clinical and demographic metadata was included differed by source and by participant, and the metadata was provided uncurated.

TCRbeta CDR3 regions were amplified from genomic DNA by means of the immunoSEQ Assay, a bias-controlled multiplex PCR. As for the original processing: Within the assay, amplification of reference gene primers was used to estimate how many nucleated cells each sample contained. To quantify the absolute abundance of each unique TCRbeta CDR3 rearrangement, sequence reads were collapsed and filtered. For each sample, productive Simpson clonality was calculated by taking the square root of Simpson's diversity index across productive rearrangements. TCRdb took over this immuneACCESS table, retaining in-frame rearrangements with V and J assigned. Such tables are incomplete; in checked studies, under half of the missing clones stem from an unresolved V gene, and the remainder is unexplained. The D gene and trimming were derived from the DNA, and the V and J assignments and clone size from that table. The sample table contains 130,000 to 150,000 clones; only one count was recorded for approximately 89% of them. About 1.5% of the sample lies in the top ten.

V sheds 3 bases and J sheds 2 bases, leaving 10 bases between their ends. The CDR3 contains 14 residues, cysteine and phenylalanine counted. The entry retains the CDR3 DNA only, 42 bases that are in frame from base 1. The germline V gene (reference sequence) sets CDR1 to LNHDA and CDR2 to SQIVND. Each collaborating institution followed its own protocols to collect whole blood in K2EDTA tubes. For TCRbeta analysis, collaborator samples were shipped as frozen whole blood, as isolated PBMCs, or as DNA extracted from either sample type. The chain joins TRBV19 to TRBJ1-2, with a weak D call of TRBD1 (5 bases match). This sequence was found in a human donor in a cohort sampled during active COVID-19. Sequenced input: peripheral blood. CDR3 protein: CASSITAGNYGYTF. The sequenced DNA is TGTGCCAGTAGTATTACGGCAGGGAACTATGGCTACACCTTC.